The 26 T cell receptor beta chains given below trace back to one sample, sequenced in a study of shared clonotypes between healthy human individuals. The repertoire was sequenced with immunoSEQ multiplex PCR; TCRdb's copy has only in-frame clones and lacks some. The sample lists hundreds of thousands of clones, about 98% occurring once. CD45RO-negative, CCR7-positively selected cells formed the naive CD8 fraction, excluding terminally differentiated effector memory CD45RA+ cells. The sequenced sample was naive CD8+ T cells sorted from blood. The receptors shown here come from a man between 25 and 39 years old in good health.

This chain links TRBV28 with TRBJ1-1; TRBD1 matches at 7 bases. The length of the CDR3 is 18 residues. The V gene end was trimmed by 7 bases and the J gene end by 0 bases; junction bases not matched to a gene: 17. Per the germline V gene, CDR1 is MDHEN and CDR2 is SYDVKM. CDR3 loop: CASTTLNRDRDMNTEAFF. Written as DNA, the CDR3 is TGTGCCAGCACCACCTTAAACCGGGACAGAGACATGAACACTGAAGCTTTCTTT.

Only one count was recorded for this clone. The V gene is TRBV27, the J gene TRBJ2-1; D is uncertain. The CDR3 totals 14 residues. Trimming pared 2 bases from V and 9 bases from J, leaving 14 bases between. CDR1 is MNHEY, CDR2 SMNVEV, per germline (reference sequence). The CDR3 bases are TGTGCCAGCAGTTTAATAGACGGAAGAGGTGAGCAGTTCTTC. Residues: CASSLIDGRGEQFF.

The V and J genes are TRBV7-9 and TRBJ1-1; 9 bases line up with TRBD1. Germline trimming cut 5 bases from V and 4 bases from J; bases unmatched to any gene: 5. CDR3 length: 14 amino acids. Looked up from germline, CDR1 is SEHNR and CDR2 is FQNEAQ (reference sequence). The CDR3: CASSRGQGSTEAFF. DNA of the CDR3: TGTGCCAGCAGCAGGGGACAGGGATCCACTGAAGCTTTCTTT.

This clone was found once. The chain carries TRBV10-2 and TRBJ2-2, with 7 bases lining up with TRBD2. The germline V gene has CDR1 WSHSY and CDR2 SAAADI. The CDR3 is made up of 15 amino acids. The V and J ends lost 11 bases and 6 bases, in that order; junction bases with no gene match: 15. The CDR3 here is CAAWGTTLGPGELFF. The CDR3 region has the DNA TGCGCCGCCTGGGGGACTACCCTGGGACCCGGGGAGCTGTTTTTT.

The CDR3 region is CASSLPSGRATYNEQFF. CDR3 coding DNA: TGTGCCAGCAGCTTACCTAGCGGGAGGGCGACCTACAATGAGCAGTTCTTC. The chain links TRBV7-9 to TRBJ2-1; TRBD2 aligns across 12 bases. The CDR3 sequence is 17 residues long. CDR1 is SEHNR and CDR2 is FQNEAQ in the germline V gene (reference sequence). The trim removed 2 bases at V and 2 bases at J, leaving 4 bases unmatched. The complete variable domain, with remaining parts taken from reference TRBV7-9 and TRBJ2-1, reads DTGVSQNPRHKITKRGQNVTFRCDPISEHNRLYWYRQTLGQGPEFLTYFQNEAQLEKSRLLSDRFSAERPKGSFSTLEIQRTEQGDSAMYLCASSLPSGRATYNEQFFGPGTRLTVL.

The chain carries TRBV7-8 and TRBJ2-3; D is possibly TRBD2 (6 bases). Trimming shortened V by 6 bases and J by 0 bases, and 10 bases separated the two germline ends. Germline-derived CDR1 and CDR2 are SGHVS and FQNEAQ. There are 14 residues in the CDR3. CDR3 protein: CASRGGVSTDTQYF. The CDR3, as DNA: TGTGCCAGCAGAGGCGGGGTTAGCACAGATACGCAGTATTTT.

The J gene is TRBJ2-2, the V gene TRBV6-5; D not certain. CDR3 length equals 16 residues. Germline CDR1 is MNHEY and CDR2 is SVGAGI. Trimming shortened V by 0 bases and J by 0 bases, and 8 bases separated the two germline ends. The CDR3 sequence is CASSYSWSANTGELFF. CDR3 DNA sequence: TGTGCCAGCAGTTACTCGTGGAGCGCGAACACCGGGGAGCTGTTTTTT.

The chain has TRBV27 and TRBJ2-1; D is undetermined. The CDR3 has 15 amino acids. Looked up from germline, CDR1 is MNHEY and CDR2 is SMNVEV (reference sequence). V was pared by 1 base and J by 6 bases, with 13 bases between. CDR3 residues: CASSLYPSSGNEQFF. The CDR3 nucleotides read TGTGCCAGCAGTTTATACCCATCTAGTGGCAATGAGCAGTTCTTC.

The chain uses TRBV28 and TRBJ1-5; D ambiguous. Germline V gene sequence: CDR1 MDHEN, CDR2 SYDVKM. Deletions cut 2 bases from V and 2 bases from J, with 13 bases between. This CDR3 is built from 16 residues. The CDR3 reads CASSLLRAEGNQPQHF. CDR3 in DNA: TGTGCCAGCAGTTTACTAAGGGCGGAAGGCAATCAGCCCCAGCATTTT.

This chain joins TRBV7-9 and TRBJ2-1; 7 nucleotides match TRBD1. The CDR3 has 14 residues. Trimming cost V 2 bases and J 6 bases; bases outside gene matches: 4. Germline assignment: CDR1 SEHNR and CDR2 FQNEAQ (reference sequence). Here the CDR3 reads CASSLPRQGNEQFF. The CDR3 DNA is TGTGCCAGCAGCTTACCGAGACAGGGCAATGAGCAGTTCTTC.

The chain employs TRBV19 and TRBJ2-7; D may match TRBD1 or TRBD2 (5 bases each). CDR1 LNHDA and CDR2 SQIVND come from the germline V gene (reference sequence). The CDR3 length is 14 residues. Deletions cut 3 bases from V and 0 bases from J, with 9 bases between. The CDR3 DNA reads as TGTGCCAGTAGTATCTCGGGGCACTCCTACGAGCAGTACTTC. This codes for CASSISGHSYEQYF. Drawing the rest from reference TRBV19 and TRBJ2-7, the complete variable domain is DGGITQSPKYLFRKEGQNVTLSCEQNLNHDAMYWYRQDPGQGLRLIYYSQIVNDFQKGDIAEGYSVSREKKESFPLTVTSAQKNPTAFYLCASSISGHSYEQYFGPGTRLTVT.

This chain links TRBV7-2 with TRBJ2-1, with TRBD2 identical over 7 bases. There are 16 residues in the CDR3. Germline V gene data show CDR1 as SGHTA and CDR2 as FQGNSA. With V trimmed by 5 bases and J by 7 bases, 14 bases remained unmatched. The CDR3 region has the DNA TGTGCCAGCAGCATCCCATCCGGGACTATTAATAATGAGCAGTTCTTC. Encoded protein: CASSIPSGTINNEQFF.

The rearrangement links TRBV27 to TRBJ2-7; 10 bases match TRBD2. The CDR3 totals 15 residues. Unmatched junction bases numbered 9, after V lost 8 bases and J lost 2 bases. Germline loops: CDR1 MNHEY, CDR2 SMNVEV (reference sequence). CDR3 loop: CASRDSSGSPYEQYF. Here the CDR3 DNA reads TGTGCCAGCCGGGACTCTAGCGGGAGTCCCTACGAGCAGTACTTC.

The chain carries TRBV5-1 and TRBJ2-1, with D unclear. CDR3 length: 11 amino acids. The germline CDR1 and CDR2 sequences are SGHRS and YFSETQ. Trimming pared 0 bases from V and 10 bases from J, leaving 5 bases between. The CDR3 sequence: CASSLEREQFF. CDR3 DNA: TGCGCCAGCAGCTTGGAAAGGGAGCAGTTCTTC.

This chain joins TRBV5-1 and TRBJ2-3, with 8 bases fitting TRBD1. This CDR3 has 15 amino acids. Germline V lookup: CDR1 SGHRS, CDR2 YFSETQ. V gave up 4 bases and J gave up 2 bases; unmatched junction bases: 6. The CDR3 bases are TGCGCCAGCAGCCCGACAGGGGCTGTCACAGATACGCAGTATTTT. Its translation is CASSPTGAVTDTQYF.

CDR3 in DNA: TGTGCCAGCAGTGATCAGGGAGGAGGGAATGGCTACACCTTC. This sequence encodes CASSDQGGGNGYTF. This sequence joins TRBV6-5 and TRBJ1-2; D may be TRBD1 (5 bases). This CDR3 spans 14 amino acids. The V end lost 5 bases, the J end lost 6 bases, and 16 bases lay between the germline ends. Germline-derived CDR1 and CDR2 are MNHEY and SVGAGI.

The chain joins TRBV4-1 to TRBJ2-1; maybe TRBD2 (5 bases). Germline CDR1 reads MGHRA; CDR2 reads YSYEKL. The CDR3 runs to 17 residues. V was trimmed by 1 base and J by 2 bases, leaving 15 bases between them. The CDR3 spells CASSQGTIRETYNEQFF. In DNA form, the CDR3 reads TGCGCCAGCAGCCAAGGGACCATCCGGGAAACCTACAATGAGCAGTTCTTC.

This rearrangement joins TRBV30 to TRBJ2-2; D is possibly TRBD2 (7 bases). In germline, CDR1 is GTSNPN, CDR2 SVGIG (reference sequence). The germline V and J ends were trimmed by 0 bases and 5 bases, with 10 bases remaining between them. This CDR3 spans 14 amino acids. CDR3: CAWSVGRGTGELFF. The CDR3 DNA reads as TGTGCCTGGAGTGTGGGGAGGGGGACCGGGGAGCTGTTTTTT.

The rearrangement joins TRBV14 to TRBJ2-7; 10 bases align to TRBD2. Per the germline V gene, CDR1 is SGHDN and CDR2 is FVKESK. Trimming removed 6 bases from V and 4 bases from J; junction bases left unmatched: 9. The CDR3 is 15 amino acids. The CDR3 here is CASRSASGRVYEQYF. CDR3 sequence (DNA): TGTGCCAGCAGGTCGGCTAGCGGGAGAGTGTACGAGCAGTACTTC.

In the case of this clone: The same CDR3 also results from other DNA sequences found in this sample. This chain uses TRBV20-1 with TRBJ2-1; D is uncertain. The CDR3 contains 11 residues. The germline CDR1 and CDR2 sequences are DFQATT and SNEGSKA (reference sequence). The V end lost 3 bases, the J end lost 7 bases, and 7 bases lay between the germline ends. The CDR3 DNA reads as TGCAGTGCTAGGGGGATAAATGAGCAGTTCTTC. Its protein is CSARGINEQFF.

CDR3 nucleotides: TGTGCCAGCAGCTTCGGACAGGGGGTTAACACTGAAGCTTTCTTT. The encoded protein is CASSFGQGVNTEAFF. This rearrangement joins TRBV7-9 to TRBJ1-1, with TRBD1 identical over 10 bases. After removal of 3 bases from V and 2 bases from J, the junction contained 3 bases not matched to a gene. The length of the CDR3 is 15 residues. The germline CDR1 and CDR2 sequences are SEHNR and FQNEAQ (reference sequence).

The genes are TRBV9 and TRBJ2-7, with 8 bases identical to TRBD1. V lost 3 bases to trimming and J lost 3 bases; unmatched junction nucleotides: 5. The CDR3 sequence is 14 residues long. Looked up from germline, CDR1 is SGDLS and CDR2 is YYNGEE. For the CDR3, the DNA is TGTGCCAGCAGCGCCGGACAGGGTATCTACGAGCAGTACTTC. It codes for CASSAGQGIYEQYF. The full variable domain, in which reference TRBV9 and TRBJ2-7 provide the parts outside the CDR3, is DSGVTQTPKHLITATGQRVTLRCSPRSGDLSVYWYQQSLDQGLQFLIQYYNGEERAKGNILERFSAQQFPDLHSELNLSSLELGDSALYFCASSAGQGIYEQYFGPGTRLTVT.

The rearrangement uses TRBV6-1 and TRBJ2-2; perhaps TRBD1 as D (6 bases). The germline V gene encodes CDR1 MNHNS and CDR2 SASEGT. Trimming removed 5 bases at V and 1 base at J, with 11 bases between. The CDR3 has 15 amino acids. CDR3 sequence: CASSSLQGNTGELFF. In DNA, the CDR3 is TGTGCCAGCAGTTCCCTACAGGGGAACACCGGGGAGCTGTTTTTT.

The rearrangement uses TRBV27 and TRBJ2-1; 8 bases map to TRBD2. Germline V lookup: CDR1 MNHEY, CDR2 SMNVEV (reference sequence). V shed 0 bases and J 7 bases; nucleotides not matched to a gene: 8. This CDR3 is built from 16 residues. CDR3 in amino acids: CASSLSASGQLNEQFF. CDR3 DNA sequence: TGTGCCAGCAGTTTATCCGCTAGCGGGCAGCTTAATGAGCAGTTCTTC.

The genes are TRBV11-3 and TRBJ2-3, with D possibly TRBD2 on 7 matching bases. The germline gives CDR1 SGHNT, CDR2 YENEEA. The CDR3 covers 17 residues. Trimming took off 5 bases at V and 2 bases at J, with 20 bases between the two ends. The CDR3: CASSDAFGGLDTDTQYF. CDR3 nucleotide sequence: TGTGCCAGCAGCGACGCTTTCGGGGGGCTCGACACAGATACGCAGTATTTT.

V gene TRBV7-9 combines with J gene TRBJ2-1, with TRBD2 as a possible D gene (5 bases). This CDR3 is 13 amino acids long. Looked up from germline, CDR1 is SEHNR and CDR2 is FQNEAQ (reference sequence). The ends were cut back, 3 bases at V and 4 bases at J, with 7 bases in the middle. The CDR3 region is CASSFRGYNEQFF. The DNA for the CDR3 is TGTGCCAGCAGCTTCCGGGGTTACAATGAGCAGTTCTTC.